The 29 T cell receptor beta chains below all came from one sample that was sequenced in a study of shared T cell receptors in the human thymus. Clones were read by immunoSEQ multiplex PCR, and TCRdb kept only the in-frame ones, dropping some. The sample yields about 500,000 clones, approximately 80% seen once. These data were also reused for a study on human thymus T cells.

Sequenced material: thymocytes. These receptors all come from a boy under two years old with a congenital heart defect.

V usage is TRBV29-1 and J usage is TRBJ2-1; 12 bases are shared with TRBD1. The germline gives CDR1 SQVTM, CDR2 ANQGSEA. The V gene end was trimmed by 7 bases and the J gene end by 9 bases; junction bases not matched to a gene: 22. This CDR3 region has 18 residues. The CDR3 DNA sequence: TGCAGCGGTTGCCCCACTTCCGGGACAGGGGGCGCAGGGGCTGAGCAGTTCTTC. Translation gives CSGCPTSGTGGAGAEQFF.

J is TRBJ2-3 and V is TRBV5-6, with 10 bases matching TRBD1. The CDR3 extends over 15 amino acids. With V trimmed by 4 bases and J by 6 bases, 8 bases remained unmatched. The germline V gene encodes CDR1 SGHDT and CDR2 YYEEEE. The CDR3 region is CASSRGTGVSDTQYF. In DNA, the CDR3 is TGTGCCAGCAGCCGGGGGACAGGGGTTTCCGATACGCAGTATTTT.

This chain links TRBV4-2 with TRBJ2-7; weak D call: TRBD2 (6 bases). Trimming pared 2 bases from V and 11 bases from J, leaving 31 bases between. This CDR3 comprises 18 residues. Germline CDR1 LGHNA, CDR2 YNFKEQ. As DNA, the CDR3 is TGTGCCAGCAGCCAACAAGTCTTAGGAGGGGTCTCTCCGCTTAGCAAGTACTTC. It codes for CASSQQVLGGVSPLSKYF.

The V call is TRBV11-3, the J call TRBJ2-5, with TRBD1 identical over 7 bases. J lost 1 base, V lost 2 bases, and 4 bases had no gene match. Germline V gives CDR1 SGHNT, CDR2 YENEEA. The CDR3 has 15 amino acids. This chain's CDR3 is CASSLRTGPQETQYF. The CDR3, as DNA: TGTGCCAGCAGCTTAAGGACAGGACCCCAAGAGACCCAGTACTTC.

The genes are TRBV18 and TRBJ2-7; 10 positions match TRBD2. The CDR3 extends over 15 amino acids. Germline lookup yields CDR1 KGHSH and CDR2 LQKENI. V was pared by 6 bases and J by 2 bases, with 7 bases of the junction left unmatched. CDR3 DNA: TGTGCCAGCTCGCCTACTAGCGGGAACCCCTACGAGCAGTACTTC. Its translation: CASSPTSGNPYEQYF.

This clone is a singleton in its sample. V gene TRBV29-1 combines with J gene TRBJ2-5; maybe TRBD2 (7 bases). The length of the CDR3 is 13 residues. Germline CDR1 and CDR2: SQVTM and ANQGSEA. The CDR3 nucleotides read TGCAAGGGGGGGGATTTGTACCAAGAGACCCAGTACTTC. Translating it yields CKGGDLYQETQYF.

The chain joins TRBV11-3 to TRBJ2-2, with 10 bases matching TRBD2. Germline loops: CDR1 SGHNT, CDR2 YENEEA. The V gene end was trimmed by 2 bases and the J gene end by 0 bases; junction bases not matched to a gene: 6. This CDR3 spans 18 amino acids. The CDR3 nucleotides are TGTGCCAGCAGCTTAATAGCGGGAGGACACCCGAACACCGGGGAGCTGTTTTTT. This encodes CASSLIAGGHPNTGELFF.

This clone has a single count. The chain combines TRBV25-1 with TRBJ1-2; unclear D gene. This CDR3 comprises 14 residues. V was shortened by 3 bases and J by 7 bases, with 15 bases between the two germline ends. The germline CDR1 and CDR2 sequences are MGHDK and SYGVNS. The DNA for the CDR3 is TGTGCCAGCAGTGAGCCCGGGCCCCGGGGTGGCTACACCTTC. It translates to CASSEPGPRGGYTF.

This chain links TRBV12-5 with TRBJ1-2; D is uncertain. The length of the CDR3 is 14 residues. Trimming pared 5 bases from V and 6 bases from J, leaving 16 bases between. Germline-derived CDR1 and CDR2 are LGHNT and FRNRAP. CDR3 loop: CASGTPHSGDGYTF. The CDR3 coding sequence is TGTGCTAGTGGTACCCCCCACAGCGGGGATGGCTACACCTTC.

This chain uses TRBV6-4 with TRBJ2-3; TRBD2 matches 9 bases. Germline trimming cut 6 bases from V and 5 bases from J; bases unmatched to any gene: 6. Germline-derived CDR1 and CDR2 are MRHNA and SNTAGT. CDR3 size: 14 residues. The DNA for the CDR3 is TGTGCCAGCAGACCTAGCGGGGAGGGAGATACGCAGTATTTT. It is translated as CASRPSGEGDTQYF.

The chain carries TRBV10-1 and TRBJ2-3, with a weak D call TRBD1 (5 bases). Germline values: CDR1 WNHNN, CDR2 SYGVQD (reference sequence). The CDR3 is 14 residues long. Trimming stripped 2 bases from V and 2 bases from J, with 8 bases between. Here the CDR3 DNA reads TGCGCCAGCAGTGAGGGGGCGGCCACAGATACGCAGTATTTT. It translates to CASSEGAATDTQYF.

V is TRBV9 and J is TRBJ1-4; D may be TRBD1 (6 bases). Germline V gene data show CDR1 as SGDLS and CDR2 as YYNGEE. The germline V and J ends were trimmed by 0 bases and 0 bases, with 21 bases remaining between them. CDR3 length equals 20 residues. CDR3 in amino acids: CASSVAPHSDSYSTNEKLFF. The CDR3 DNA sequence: TGTGCCAGCAGCGTAGCTCCCCACTCGGACAGTTACTCAACTAATGAAAAACTGTTTTTT.

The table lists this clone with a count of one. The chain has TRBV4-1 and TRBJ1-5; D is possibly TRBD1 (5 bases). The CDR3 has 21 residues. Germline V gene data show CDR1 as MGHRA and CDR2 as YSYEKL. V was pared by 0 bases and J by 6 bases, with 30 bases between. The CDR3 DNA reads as TGCGCCAGCAGCCAAGAGTGGTACGGGCCAGGGCTAGGGGCGACTCCTCAGCCCCAGCATTTT. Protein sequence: CASSQEWYGPGLGATPQPQHF.

For the CDR3, the DNA is TGTGCCAGTAGTACGCGGGAGGGGATCAATGAGCAGTTCTTC. Translated, it gives CASSTREGINEQFF. This rearrangement joins TRBV19 to TRBJ2-1, with 9 nucleotides matching TRBD2. This CDR3 comprises 14 residues. Trimming took 4 bases from V and 6 from J; bases not matched to a gene: 4. The germline V gene encodes CDR1 LNHDA and CDR2 SQIVND (reference sequence).

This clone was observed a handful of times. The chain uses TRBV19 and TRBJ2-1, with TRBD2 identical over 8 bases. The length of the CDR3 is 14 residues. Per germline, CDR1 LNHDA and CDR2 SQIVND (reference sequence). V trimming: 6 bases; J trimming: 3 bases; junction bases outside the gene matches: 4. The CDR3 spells CASRTGTSYNEQFF. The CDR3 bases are TGTGCCAGTAGGACCGGGACTAGCTACAATGAGCAGTTCTTC.

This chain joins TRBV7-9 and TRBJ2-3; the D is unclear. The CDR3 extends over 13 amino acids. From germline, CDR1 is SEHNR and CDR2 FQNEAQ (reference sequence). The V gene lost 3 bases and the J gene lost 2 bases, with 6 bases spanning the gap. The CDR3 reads CASSFYPTDTQYF. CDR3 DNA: TGTGCCAGCAGCTTCTACCCCACAGATACGCAGTATTTT. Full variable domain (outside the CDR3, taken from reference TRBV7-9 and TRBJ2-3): DTGVSQNPRHKITKRGQNVTFRCDPISEHNRLYWYRQTLGQGPEFLTYFQNEAQLEKSRLLSDRFSAERPKGSFSTLEIQRTEQGDSAMYLCASSFYPTDTQYFGPGTRLTVL.

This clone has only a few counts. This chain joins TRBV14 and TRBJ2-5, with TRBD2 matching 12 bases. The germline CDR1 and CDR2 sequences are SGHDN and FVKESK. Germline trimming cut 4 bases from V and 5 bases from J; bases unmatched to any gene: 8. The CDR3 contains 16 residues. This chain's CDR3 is CASSPTSGRGGETQYF. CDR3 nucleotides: TGTGCCAGCAGCCCGACTAGCGGGAGAGGAGGGGAGACCCAGTACTTC.

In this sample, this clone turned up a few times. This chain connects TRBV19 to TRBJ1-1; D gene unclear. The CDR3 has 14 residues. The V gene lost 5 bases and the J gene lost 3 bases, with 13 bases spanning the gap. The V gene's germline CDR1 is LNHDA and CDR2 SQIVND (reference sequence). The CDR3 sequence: CASSARGEDTEAFF. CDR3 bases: TGTGCCAGTAGTGCCCGGGGAGAGGACACTGAAGCTTTCTTT.

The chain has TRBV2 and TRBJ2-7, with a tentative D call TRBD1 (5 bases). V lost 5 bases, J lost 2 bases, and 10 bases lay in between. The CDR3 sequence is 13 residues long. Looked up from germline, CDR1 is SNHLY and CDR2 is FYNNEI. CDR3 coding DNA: TGTGCCAGCAGTACAGGTAGAACCTACGAGCAGTACTTC. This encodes CASSTGRTYEQYF.

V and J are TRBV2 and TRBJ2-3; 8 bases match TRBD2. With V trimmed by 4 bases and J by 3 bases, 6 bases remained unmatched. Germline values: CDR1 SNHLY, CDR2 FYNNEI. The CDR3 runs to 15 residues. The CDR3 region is CASSVLGGGTDTQYF. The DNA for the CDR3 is TGTGCCAGCAGTGTCCTCGGGGGGGGGACAGATACGCAGTATTTT.

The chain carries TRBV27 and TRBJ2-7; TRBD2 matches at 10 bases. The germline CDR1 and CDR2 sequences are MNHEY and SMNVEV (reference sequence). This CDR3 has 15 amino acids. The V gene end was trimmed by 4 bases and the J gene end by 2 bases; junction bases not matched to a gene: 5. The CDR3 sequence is CASSYGLAAPYEQYF. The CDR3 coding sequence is TGTGCCAGCAGTTACGGACTAGCGGCCCCCTACGAGCAGTACTTC.

The chain's CDR3 is CASSYKETQYF. DNA of the CDR3: TGTGCCAGCAGCTACAAAGAGACCCAGTACTTC. This chain joins TRBV5-4 and TRBJ2-5; D uncertain. V was pared by 3 bases and J by 3 bases, with 3 bases between. This CDR3 comprises 11 residues. From germline, CDR1 is SGHNT and CDR2 YYREEE (reference sequence). Full variable domain (remainder filled in from reference TRBV5-4 and TRBJ2-5): ETGVTQSPTHLIKTRGQQVTLRCSSQSGHNTVSWYQQALGQGPQFIFQYYREEENGRGNFPPRFSGLQFPNYSSELNVNALELDDSALYLCASSYKETQYFGPGTRLLVL.

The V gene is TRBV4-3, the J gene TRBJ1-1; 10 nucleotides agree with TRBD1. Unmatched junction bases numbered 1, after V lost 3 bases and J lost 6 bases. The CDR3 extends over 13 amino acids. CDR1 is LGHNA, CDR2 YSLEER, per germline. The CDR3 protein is CASSQDRGAEAFF. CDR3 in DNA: TGCGCCAGCAGCCAGGACAGGGGGGCTGAAGCTTTCTTT.

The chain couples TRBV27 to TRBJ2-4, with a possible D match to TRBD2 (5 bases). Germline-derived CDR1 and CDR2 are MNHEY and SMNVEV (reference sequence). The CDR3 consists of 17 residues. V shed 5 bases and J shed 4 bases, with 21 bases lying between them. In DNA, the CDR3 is TGTGCCAGCAGTCCAGCTTTCAGGAGTCGGGGAAAAAACATTCAGTACTTC. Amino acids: CASSPAFRSRGKNIQYF.

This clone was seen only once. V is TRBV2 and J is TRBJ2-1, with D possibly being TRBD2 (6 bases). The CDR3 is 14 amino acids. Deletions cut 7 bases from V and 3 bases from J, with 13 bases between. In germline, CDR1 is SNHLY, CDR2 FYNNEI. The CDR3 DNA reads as TGTGCCAGCATGACGACTAGGGGCTACAATGAGCAGTTCTTC. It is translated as CASMTTRGYNEQFF. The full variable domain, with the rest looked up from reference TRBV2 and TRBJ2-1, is EPEVTQTPSHQVTQMGQEVILRCVPISNHLYFYWYRQILGQKVEFLVSFYNNEISEKSEIFDDQFSVERPDGSNFTLKIRSTKLEDSAMYFCASMTTRGYNEQFFGPGTRLTVL.

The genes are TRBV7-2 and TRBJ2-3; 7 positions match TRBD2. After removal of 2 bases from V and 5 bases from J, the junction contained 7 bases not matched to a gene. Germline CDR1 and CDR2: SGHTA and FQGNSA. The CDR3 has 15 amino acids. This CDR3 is CASSLRAGVVDTQYF. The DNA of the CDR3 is TGTGCCAGCAGCTTAAGGGCGGGAGTGGTAGATACGCAGTATTTT.

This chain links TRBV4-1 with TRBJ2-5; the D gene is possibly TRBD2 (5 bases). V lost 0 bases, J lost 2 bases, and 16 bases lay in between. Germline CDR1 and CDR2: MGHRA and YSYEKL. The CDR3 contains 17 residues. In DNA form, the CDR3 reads TGCGCCAGCAGCCAAGAATCGTCCAGCGGAGTACAAGAGACCCAGTACTTC. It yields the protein CASSQESSSGVQETQYF.

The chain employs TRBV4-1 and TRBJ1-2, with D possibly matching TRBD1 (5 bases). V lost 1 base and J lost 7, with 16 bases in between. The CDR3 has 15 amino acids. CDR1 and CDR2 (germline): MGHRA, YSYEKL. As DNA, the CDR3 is TGCGCCAGCAGCCAAGGGCAGGGTGCGGAGAGTGGCTACACCTTC. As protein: CASSQGQGAESGYTF.

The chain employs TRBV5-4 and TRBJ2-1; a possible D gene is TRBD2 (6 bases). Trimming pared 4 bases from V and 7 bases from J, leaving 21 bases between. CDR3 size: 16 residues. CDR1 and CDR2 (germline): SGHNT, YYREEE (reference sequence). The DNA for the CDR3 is TGTGCCAGCAGCCCCGGGGTACCGGGAGAAAGAAATGAGCAGTTCTTC. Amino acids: CASSPGVPGERNEQFF.